This entry lists 10 T cell receptor beta chains sequenced from one sample in a study of T cell repertoires in cytomegalovirus infection. For these receptors, no antigen is known. Using its own MiXCR run on the reads, TCRdb lists one record per CDR3 protein. The sample has 310,000 or so distinct CDR3 sequences; roughly 25% are singletons. Sequenced material: cultured PBMCs, taken from culture after CMV antigen stimulation. The receptors shown here come from a human donor in good health (CMV status not recorded). Some clones in this sample may be carry-over from other donors' samples.

This chain joins TRBV19 and TRBJ2-7; 7 nucleotides align to TRBD1. Looked up from germline, CDR1 is LNHDA and CDR2 is SQIVND (reference sequence). The CDR3 spans 15 residues. The V and J ends lost 3 bases and 2 bases, in that order; junction bases with no gene match: 7. CDR3: CASSIFGTDTYEQYF. The DNA for the CDR3 is TGTGCCAGTAGTATTTTTGGGACAGACACCTACGAGCAGTACTTC.

This clonotype has a handful of counts. The chain has TRBV7-2 and TRBJ1-1; D unclear. From germline, CDR1 is SGHTA and CDR2 FQGNSA. This CDR3 has 14 amino acids. Trimming pared 5 bases from V and 4 bases from J, leaving 14 bases between. CDR3 coding DNA: TGTGCCAGCAGCAGATCGCGGGCTCCCACTGAAGCTTTCTTT. Protein product: CASSRSRAPTEAFF.

This clonotype was observed a few times. This chain joins TRBV20-1 and TRBJ2-7; 9 bases fit TRBD1. This CDR3 is built from 17 residues. The germline CDR1 and CDR2 sequences are DFQATT and SNEGSKA (reference sequence). The V and J ends lost 0 bases and 2 bases, in that order; junction bases with no gene match: 11. CDR3 region: CSARDPWGQGNPYEQYF. The CDR3 coding sequence is TGCAGTGCTAGAGACCCCTGGGGACAGGGAAACCCCTACGAGCAGTACTTC.

The CDR3 coding sequence is TGCAGCGCCCGGGGCTCCCGAGACACTGAAGCTTTCTTT. Protein: CSARGSRDTEAFF. V gene TRBV29-1 combines with J gene TRBJ1-1, with D tentatively TRBD1 (5 bases). CDR3 length: 13 residues. Germline CDR1 reads SQVTM; CDR2 reads ANQGSEA. The V end was cut by 7 bases, the J end by 3 bases, with 15 bases between.

This clonotype was detected only a few times. The chain combines TRBV6-2 or TRBV6-3 with TRBJ2-3, with TRBD2 matching over 13 bases. This CDR3 is 19 amino acids long. Looked up from germline, CDR1 is MNHEY and CDR2 is SVGEGT. Germline trimming cut 6 bases from V and 3 bases from J; bases unmatched to any gene: 15. This CDR3 is CASSLHEVGLAGETDTQYF. In nucleotides, the CDR3 is TGTGCCAGCAGCCTGCACGAAGTCGGACTAGCGGGAGAAACAGATACGCAGTATTTT.

CDR3 region: CSAPRRGNRGKDGYTF. In nucleotides, the CDR3 is TGCAGTGCCCCGCGAAGGGGGAATAGGGGCAAGGATGGCTACACCTTC. The chain joins TRBV20-1 to TRBJ1-2; D may be TRBD1 (6 bases). With 6 bases removed from V and 6 bases from J, the gap between germline ends came to 26 bases. The CDR3 sequence is 16 residues long. Per the germline V gene, CDR1 is DFQATT and CDR2 is SNEGSKA (reference sequence).

The rearrangement uses TRBV6-2 or TRBV6-3 and TRBJ1-5, with D hard to call. The CDR3 has 12 amino acids. Trimming pared 2 bases from V and 6 bases from J, leaving 5 bases between. Germline loops: CDR1 MNHEY, CDR2 SVGEGT. CDR3 DNA: TGTGCCAGCAGTTACGACGGTCAGCCCCAGCATTTT. Translated, it gives CASSYDGQPQHF.

The chain joins TRBV7-2 to TRBJ1-5, with no clear D. The CDR3 has 12 residues. Germline values: CDR1 SGHTA, CDR2 FQGNSA. V lost 1 base, J lost 7 bases, and 5 bases lay in between. The CDR3 loop is CASSLGIQPQHF. CDR3 in DNA: TGTGCCAGCAGCTTAGGTATCCAGCCCCAGCATTTT.

The V and J genes are TRBV5-1 and TRBJ1-1, with 7 bases identical to TRBD1. From germline, CDR1 is SGHRS and CDR2 YFSETQ. The CDR3 consists of 13 residues. Trimming took 4 bases from V and 7 from J; bases not matched to a gene: 7. Here the CDR3 reads CASSGDRVLEAFF. The CDR3 nucleotides are TGCGCCAGCAGCGGCGACAGGGTCCTTGAAGCTTTCTTT.

The V and J genes are TRBV19 and TRBJ1-3, with 7 bases aligning to TRBD1. From germline, CDR1 is LNHDA and CDR2 SQIVND (reference sequence). The CDR3 is made up of 17 amino acids. Trimming removed 7 bases from V and 0 bases from J; junction bases left unmatched: 12. CDR3 amino acids: CASTPGDRLYSGNTIYF. The CDR3 DNA reads TGTGCCAGTACCCCGGGGGACAGATTGTACTCTGGAAACACCATATATTTT.